The TCR beta chain described here comes from a study of T cells expressing NK-cell markers. Remarks on this clonotype: Antigen: not known.

Germline assignment: CDR1 DFQATT and CDR2 SNEGSKA (reference sequence). The CDR3 loop spans 15 amino acids. Each CDR3 protein gets one entry in TCRdb, which reprocessed the 5' RACE reads and gives no DNA. With about 260,000 distinct CDR3 sequences in the sample, the ten largest clones hold around 4.3%. Study-level findings and limits: The CD3+CD56-NKG2C+ fraction of a handful of donors was likewise dominated by these clonotypes. Six or seven donors had dominant NKG2C+ clonotypes that comprised roughly 1.0-8% of their CD8+ T cells.

This sequence was found in a woman aged 18 to 75 in good health. Source material: blood T cells: a sorted CD56 or NKG2C T cell subset, CD4+ or CD8+ T cells, or bulk PBMC T cells (not recorded which). This chain joins TRBV20-1 and TRBJ2-1; the D call from TCRdb, TRBD1, cannot be confirmed without DNA. This CDR3 is CSARGGWLGYNEQFF.